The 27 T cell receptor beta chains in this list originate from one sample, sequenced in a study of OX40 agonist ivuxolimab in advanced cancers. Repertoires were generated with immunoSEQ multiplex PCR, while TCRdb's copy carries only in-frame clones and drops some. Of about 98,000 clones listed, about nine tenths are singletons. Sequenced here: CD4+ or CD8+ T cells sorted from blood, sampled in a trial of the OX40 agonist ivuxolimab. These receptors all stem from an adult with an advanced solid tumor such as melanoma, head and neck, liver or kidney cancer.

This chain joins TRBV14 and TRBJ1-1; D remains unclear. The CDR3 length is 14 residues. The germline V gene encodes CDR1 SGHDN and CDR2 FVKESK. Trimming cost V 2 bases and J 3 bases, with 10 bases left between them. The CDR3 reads CASSQSLGDTEAFF. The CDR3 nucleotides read TGTGCCAGCAGCCAAAGTCTAGGAGACACTGAAGCTTTCTTT.

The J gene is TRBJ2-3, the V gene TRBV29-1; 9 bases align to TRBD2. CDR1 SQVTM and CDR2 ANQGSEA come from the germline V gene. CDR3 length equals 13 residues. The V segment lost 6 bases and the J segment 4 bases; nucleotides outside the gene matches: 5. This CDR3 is CSVGTSIADTQYF. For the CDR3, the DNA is TGCAGCGTGGGGACTAGCATTGCAGATACGCAGTATTTT.

CDR3 bases: TGTGCCAGCAGTGCGGCCTGGACAGGGTCCAATGAGCAGTTCTTC. Its translation: CASSAAWTGSNEQFF. The chain links TRBV27 to TRBJ2-1; 8 bases fit TRBD1. The germline gives CDR1 MNHEY, CDR2 SMNVEV (reference sequence). The CDR3 runs to 15 residues. J gave up 6 bases and V 5 bases, and 9 bases lay outside the gene matches.

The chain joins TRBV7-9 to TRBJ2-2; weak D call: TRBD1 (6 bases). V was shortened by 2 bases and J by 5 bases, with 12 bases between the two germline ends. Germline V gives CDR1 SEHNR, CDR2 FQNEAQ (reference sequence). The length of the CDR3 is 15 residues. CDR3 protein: CASSLQQGRTGELFF. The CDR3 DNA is TGTGCCAGCAGCTTACAACAGGGCAGGACCGGGGAGCTGTTTTTT. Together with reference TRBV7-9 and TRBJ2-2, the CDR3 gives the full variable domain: DTGVSQNPRHKITKRGQNVTFRCDPISEHNRLYWYRQTLGQGPEFLTYFQNEAQLEKSRLLSDRFSAERPKGSFSTLEIQRTEQGDSAMYLCASSLQQGRTGELFFGEGSRLTVL.

The CDR3 is CSVGSSGNTIYF. The CDR3 nucleotides are TGCAGCGTTGGAAGCTCTGGAAACACCATATATTTT. The V call is TRBV29-1, the J call TRBJ1-3, with D unclear. This CDR3 has 12 amino acids. V was shortened by 4 bases and J by 0 bases, with 4 bases between the two germline ends. Germline CDR1 is SQVTM and CDR2 is ANQGSEA.

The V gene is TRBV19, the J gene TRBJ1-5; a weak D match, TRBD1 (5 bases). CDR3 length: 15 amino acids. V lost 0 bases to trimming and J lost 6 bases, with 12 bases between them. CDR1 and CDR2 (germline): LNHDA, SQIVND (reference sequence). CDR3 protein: CASSIDRPGTQPQHF. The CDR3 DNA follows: TGTGCCAGTAGTATAGATCGGCCAGGGACTCAGCCCCAGCATTTT.

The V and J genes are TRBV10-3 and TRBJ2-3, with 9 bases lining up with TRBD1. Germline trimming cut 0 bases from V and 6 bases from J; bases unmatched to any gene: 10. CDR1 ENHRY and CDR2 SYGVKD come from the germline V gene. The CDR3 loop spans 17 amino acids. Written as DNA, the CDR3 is TGTGCCATCAGTGAGTCGGGACAGGGACGTTCGCCCGATACGCAGTATTTT. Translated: CAISESGQGRSPDTQYF.

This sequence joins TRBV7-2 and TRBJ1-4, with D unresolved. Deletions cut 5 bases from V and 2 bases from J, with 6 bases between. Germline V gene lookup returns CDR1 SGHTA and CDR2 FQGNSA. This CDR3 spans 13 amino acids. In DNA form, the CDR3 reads TGTGCCAGCAGCCGCGGGACTAATGAAAAACTGTTTTTT. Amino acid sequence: CASSRGTNEKLFF.

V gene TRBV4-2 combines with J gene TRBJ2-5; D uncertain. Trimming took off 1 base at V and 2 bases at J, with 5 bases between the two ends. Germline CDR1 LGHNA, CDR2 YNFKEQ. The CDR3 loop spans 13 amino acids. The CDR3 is CASSQGRQETQYF. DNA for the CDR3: TGTGCCAGCAGCCAAGGTCGGCAAGAGACCCAGTACTTC.

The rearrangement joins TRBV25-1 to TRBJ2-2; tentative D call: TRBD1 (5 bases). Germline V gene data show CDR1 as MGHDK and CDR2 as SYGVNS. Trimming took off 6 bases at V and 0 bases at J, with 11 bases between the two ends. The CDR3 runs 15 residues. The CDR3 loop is CASRGDSPNTGELFF. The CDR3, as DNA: TGTGCCAGCAGGGGCGACAGCCCGAACACCGGGGAGCTGTTTTTT.

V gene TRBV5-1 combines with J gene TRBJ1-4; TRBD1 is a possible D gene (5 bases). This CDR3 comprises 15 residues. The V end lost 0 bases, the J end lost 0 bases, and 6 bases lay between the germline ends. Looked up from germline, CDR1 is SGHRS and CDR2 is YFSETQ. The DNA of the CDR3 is TGCGCCAGCAGCTTGGGGGACGCAACTAATGAAAAACTGTTTTTT. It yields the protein CASSLGDATNEKLFF. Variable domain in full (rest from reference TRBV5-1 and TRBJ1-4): KAGVTQTPRYLIKTRGQQVTLSCSPISGHRSVSWYQQTPGQGLQFLFEYFSETQRNKGNFPGRFSGRQFSNSRSEMNVSTLELGDSALYLCASSLGDATNEKLFFGSGTQLSVL.

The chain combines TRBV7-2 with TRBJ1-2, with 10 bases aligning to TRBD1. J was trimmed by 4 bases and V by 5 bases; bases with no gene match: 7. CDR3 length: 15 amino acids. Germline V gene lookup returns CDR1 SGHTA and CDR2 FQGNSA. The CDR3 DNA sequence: TGTGCCAGCAGCCCGGGGACAGGGGCACGCTATGGCTACACCTTC. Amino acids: CASSPGTGARYGYTF.

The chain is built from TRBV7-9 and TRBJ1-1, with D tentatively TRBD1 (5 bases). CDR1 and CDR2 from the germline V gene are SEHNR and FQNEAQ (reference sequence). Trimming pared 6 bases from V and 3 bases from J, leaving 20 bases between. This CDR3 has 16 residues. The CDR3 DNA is TGTGCCAGCAGAGAAACAGGCGCCCAATTGCACACTGAAGCTTTCTTT. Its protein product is CASRETGAQLHTEAFF.

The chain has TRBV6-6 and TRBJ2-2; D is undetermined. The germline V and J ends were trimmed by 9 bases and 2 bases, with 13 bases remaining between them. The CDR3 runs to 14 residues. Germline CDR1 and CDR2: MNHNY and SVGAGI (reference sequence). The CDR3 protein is CASLRNRNTGELFF. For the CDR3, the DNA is TGTGCCAGTTTGAGAAACAGAAACACCGGGGAGCTGTTTTTT.

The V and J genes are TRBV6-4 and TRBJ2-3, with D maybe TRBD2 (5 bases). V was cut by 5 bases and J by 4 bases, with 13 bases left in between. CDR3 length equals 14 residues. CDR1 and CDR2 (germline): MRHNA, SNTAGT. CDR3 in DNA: TGTGCCAGCAGTAAGCTAGCATGGGCAGATACGCAGTATTTT. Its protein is CASSKLAWADTQYF.

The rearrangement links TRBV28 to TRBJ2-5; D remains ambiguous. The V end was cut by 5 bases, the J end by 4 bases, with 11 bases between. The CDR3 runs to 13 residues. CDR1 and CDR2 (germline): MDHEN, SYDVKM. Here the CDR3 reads CASSPKVGETQYF. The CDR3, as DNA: TGTGCCAGCAGTCCCAAGGTAGGAGAGACCCAGTACTTC.

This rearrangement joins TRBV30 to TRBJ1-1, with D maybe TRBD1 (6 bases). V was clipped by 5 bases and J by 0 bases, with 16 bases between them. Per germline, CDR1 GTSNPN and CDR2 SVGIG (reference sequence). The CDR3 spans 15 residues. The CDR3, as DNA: TGTGCCTGGGGCTCTAGGGGGAGCATGAACACTGAAGCTTTCTTT. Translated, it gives CAWGSRGSMNTEAFF.

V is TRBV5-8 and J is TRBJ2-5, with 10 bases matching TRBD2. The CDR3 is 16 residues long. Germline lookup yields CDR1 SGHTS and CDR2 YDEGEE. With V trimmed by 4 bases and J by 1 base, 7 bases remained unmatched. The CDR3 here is CASSRFGLAAQETQYF. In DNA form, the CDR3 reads TGTGCCAGCAGCCGATTTGGACTAGCGGCCCAAGAGACCCAGTACTTC. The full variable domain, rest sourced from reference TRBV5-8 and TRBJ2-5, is EAGVTQSPTHLIKTRGQQATLRCSPISGHTSVYWYQQALGLGLQFLLWYDEGEERNRGNFPPRFSGRQFPNYSSELNVNALELEDSALYLCASSRFGLAAQETQYFGPGTRLLVL.

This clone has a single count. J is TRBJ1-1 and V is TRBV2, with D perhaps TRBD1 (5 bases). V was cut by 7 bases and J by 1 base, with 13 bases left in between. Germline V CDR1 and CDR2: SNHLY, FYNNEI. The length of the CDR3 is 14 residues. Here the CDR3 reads CASTGPNRNTEAFF. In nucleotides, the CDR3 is TGTGCCAGCACGGGGCCCAACAGGAACACTGAAGCTTTCTTT.

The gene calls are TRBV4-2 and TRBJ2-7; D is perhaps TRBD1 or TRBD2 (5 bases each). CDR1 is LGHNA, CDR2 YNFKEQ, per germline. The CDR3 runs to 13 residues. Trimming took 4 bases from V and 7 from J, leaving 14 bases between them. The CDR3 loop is CASSLVLGEEQYF. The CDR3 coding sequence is TGTGCCAGCAGCCTCGTCCTAGGGGAGGAGCAGTACTTC.

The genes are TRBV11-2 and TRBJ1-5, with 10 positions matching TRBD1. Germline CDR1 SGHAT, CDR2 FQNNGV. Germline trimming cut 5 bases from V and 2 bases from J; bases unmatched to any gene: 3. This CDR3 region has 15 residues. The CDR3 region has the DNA TGTGCCAGCAGCCCCGGGACAGGGGGCAATCAGCCCCAGCATTTT. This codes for CASSPGTGGNQPQHF.

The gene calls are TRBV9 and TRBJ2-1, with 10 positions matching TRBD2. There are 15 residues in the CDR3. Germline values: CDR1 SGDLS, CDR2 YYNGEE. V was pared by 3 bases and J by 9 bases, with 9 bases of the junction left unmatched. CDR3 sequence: CASSAGTSEGSEQFF. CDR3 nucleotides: TGTGCCAGCAGCGCCGGGACTAGCGAGGGTAGTGAGCAGTTCTTC.

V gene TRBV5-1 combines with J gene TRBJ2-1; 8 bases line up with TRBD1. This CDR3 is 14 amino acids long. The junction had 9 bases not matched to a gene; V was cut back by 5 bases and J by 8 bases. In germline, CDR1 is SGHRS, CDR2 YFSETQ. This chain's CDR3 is CASREGQDLDEQFF. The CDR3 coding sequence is TGCGCCAGCAGAGAGGGACAGGATTTGGATGAGCAGTTCTTC. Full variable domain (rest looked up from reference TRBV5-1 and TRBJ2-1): KAGVTQTPRYLIKTRGQQVTLSCSPISGHRSVSWYQQTPGQGLQFLFEYFSETQRNKGNFPGRFSGRQFSNSRSEMNVSTLELGDSALYLCASREGQDLDEQFFGPGTRLTVL.

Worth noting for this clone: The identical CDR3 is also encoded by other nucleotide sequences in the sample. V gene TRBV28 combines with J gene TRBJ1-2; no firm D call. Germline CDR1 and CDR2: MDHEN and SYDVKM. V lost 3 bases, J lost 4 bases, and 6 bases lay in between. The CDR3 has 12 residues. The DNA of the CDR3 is TGTGCCAGCAGTTTTCAGCGCTATGGCTACACCTTC. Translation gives CASSFQRYGYTF.

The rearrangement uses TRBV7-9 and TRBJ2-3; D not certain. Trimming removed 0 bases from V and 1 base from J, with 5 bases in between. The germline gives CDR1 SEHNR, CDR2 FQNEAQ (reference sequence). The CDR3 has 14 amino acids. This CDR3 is CASSLALGTDTQYF. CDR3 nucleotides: TGTGCCAGCAGCTTAGCGCTTGGCACAGATACGCAGTATTTT. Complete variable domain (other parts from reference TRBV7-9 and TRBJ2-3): DTGVSQNPRHKITKRGQNVTFRCDPISEHNRLYWYRQTLGQGPEFLTYFQNEAQLEKSRLLSDRFSAERPKGSFSTLEIQRTEQGDSAMYLCASSLALGTDTQYFGPGTRLTVL.

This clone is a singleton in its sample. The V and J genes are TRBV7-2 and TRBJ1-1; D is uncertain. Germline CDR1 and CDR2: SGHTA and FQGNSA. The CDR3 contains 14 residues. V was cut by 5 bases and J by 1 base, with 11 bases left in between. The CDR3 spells CASSPVRRNTEAFF. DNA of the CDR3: TGTGCCAGCAGCCCCGTTAGAAGGAACACTGAAGCTTTCTTT.

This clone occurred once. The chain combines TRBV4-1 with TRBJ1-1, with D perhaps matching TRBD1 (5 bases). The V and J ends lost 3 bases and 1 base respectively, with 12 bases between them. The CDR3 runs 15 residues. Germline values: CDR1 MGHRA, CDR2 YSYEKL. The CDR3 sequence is CASSQWGHENTEAFF. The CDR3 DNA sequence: TGCGCCAGCAGCCAGTGGGGCCACGAGAACACTGAAGCTTTCTTT.